These 23 T cell receptor beta chains originate from one sample sequenced in a study of kidney transplant recipient with SARS-CoV-2 infection. TCRdb fed the reads into MiXCR, producing one record per CDR3 protein. The sample yields roughly 230,000 distinct CDR3 sequences, under 35% seen once. Sequences were derived from a blood sample, sampled at baseline and between days 110 and 120 from a kidney transplant recipient. Receptor source: a young adult male patient who had COVID-19 and was a kidney transplant recipient. A subset of T cells may come from the graft donor.

This clonotype was recorded many times. The genes are TRBV18 and TRBJ2-3; D might be TRBD2 (5 bases). Germline-derived CDR1 and CDR2 are KGHSH and LQKENI. V lost 0 bases and J 4 bases, leaving 14 bases between the germline ends. CDR3 length: 16 residues. The CDR3, as DNA: TGTGCCAGCTCACCACCGGGCGTCGGGAAAGCAGATACGCAGTATTTT. It yields the protein CASSPPGVGKADTQYF.

Worth noting for this clonotype: A much larger clone lies one base from this, so it may be a read error. This chain links TRBV2 with TRBJ2-1, with TRBD2 as a possible D gene (6 bases). CDR3 length: 13 residues. Germline CDR1 SNHLY, CDR2 FYNNEI. V lost 8 bases and J lost 7, with 15 bases in between. The chain's CDR3 is CASGLTGWNEQFF. The CDR3 region has the DNA TGTGCCAGCGGACTAACGGGCTGGAATGAGCAGTTCTTC.

This clonotype was found many times. The rearrangement uses TRBV24-1 and TRBJ1-5, with 9 bases that match TRBD1. The CDR3 totals 14 residues. Trimming removed 4 bases from V and 7 bases from J; junction bases left unmatched: 4. Germline V lookup: CDR1 KGHDR, CDR2 SFDVKD. CDR3 DNA: TGTGCCACCAGTGAAGGTGGGACAGGGCAGCCCCAGCATTTT. Its translation: CATSEGGTGQPQHF.

This clonotype is a singleton in its sample. A much bigger clone sits one base away, suggesting this may be a read error. V gene TRBV6-4 combines with J gene TRBJ1-3, with D maybe TRBD1 (5 bases). V lost 6 bases, J lost 0 bases, and 15 bases lay in between. The CDR3 consists of 16 residues. Germline values: CDR1 MRHNA, CDR2 SNTAGT. The CDR3 here is CASSGDGGFSGNTIYF. The CDR3 nucleotides are TGTGCCAGCAGCGGTGACGGGGGATTCTCTGGAAACACCATATATTTT.

This clonotype was seen repeatedly, ten times or more. The CDR3 loop reads CASSLLGQRYYEQYF. CDR3 nucleotides: TGTGCCAGCAGCCTCCTGGGACAGCGGTACTACGAGCAGTACTTC. The V call is TRBV3-2, the J call TRBJ2-7; TRBD1 was called by the table and not checked on the DNA. TRBV3-2 is assigned pseudogene status. The CDR3 extends over 15 amino acids.

About this clonotype: A read error is possible here, since a much larger clone lies one base away. V usage is TRBV24-1 and J usage is TRBJ1-2; D is unresolved. Germline CDR1 KGHDR, CDR2 SFDVKD. Trimming stripped 6 bases from V and 4 bases from J, with 23 bases between. This CDR3 is 17 amino acids long. CDR3 bases: TGTGCCACCAGTCGCAGGCGTGGTACCAGAAAGACCTATGGCTACACCTTC. This encodes CATSRRRGTRKTYGYTF.

This clonotype has a count of ten or more. The rearrangement joins TRBV28 to TRBJ2-7; TRBD2 agrees at 8 bases. Germline V lookup: CDR1 MDHEN, CDR2 SYDVKM. CDR3 length: 14 residues. V shed 5 bases and J 0 bases; nucleotides not matched to a gene: 3. CDR3 sequence reads: CASSPGGFSYEQYF. In nucleotides, the CDR3 is TGTGCCAGCAGTCCGGGAGGGTTCTCCTACGAGCAGTACTTC.

On this clonotype itself: A single base separates this from a much larger clone, so it may be a read error. The chain employs TRBV11-2 and TRBJ1-2; no definite D call. The CDR3 covers 15 residues. Germline V lookup: CDR1 SGHAT, CDR2 FQNNGV. This CDR3 is CASGLGRSVTYGYTF. CDR3 nucleotide sequence: TGTGCCAGCGGCTTAGGCCGGTCCGTTACCTATGGCTACACCTTC. Together with reference TRBV11-2 and TRBJ1-2, the CDR3 gives the full variable domain: EAGVAQSPRYKIIEKRQSVAFWCNPISGHATLYWYQQILGQGPKLLIQFQNNGVVDDSQLPKDRFSAERLKGVDSTLKIQPAKLEDSAVYLCASGLGRSVTYGYTFGSGTRLTVV.

This clonotype has a count of ten or more. This sequence joins TRBV3-1 and TRBJ2-5; D unresolved. Per germline, CDR1 LGHDT and CDR2 YNNKEL (reference sequence). The CDR3 runs 17 residues. V shed 5 bases and J shed 5 bases, with 24 bases lying between them. The CDR3 here is CASSMASPISFSETQYF. The CDR3 bases are TGTGCCAGCAGCATGGCCAGTCCCATTTCTTTCTCTGAGACCCAGTACTTC.

This clonotype occurred many times. The chain couples TRBV7-6 to TRBJ1-2; D not certain. This CDR3 region has 17 residues. Germline V gives CDR1 SGHVS, CDR2 FNYEAQ. V lost 5 bases and J 4 bases, leaving 23 bases between the germline ends. CDR3 protein: CASSIQCESRKTYGYTF. The CDR3 bases are TGTGCCAGCAGCATACAATGTGAATCTCGAAAGACCTATGGCTACACCTTC.

This clonotype was counted many times. This chain links TRBV24-1 with TRBJ1-2, with D unresolved. The CDR3 is 17 amino acids. V lost 4 bases and J lost 4, with 21 bases in between. Germline-derived CDR1 and CDR2 are KGHDR and SFDVKD. The CDR3 bases are TGTGCCACCAGTGAAACTCTTAGTACCAGAAAGACCTATGGCTACACCTTC. Its translation is CATSETLSTRKTYGYTF.

Concerning this clonotype: One base away lies a much larger clone, so this may be a sequencing read error. The chain links TRBV20-1 to TRBJ2-7; D is uncertain. The germline V gene has CDR1 DFQATT and CDR2 SNEGSKA (reference sequence). The CDR3 sequence is 16 residues long. The V end lost 1 base, the J end lost 0 bases, and 16 bases lay between the germline ends. Written as DNA, the CDR3 is TGCAGTGCTAGAGTAGGAAACAATCGAAGCTCCTACGAGCAGTACTTC. It encodes CSARVGNNRSSYEQYF.

This clonotype was seen repeatedly, ten times or more. The chain has TRBV9 and TRBJ1-3, with 7 bases aligning to TRBD1. With V trimmed by 4 bases and J by 5 bases, 9 bases remained unmatched. This CDR3 comprises 15 residues. In germline, CDR1 is SGDLS, CDR2 YYNGEE. CDR3 DNA sequence: TGTGCCAGCAGCCACACCAGGGGGGGAAGAAACACCATATATTTT. This gives the protein CASSHTRGGRNTIYF.

This clonotype was seen many times. The chain uses TRBV25-1 and TRBJ1-3; D is ambiguous. This CDR3 has 17 residues. V was clipped by 1 base and J by 5 bases, with 18 bases between them. Germline CDR1 is MGHDK and CDR2 is SYGVNS. The DNA for the CDR3 is TGTGCCAGCAGTGAATCCTCCCGGGCACCGTCTAGAAACACCATATATTTT. It codes for CASSESSRAPSRNTIYF.

This clonotype showed up many times. This rearrangement joins TRBV3-1 to TRBJ2-1; 10 positions agree with TRBD2. With 5 bases clipped from V and 6 bases from J, the junction kept 7 bases outside the gene matches. The CDR3 spans 15 residues. Germline V gives CDR1 LGHDT, CDR2 YNNKEL (reference sequence). Written as DNA, the CDR3 is TGTGCCAGCAGCTCGGGACTAGCGATGAGCAATGAGCAGTTCTTC. Encoded protein: CASSSGLAMSNEQFF.

This clonotype has a count of ten or more. V usage is TRBV5-6 and J usage is TRBJ1-2; D gene unclear. Germline V gene lookup returns CDR1 SGHDT and CDR2 YYEEEE. Trimming removed 6 bases from V and 4 bases from J, with 22 bases in between. The CDR3 loop spans 16 amino acids. The CDR3 loop is CASISSNSRKTYGYTF. The CDR3 DNA is TGTGCCAGCATATCGTCCAATAGTCGAAAGACCTATGGCTACACCTTC.

The table lists this clonotype with many counts. The V and J genes are TRBV6-9 and TRBJ1-2; unclear D gene. The CDR3 contains 17 residues. Trimming took off 5 bases at V and 4 bases at J, with 23 bases between the two ends. Germline-derived CDR1 and CDR2 are MNHGY and SVAAGI. CDR3 bases: TGTGCCAGCAGTCACGCGATGCCTTACGGAAAGACCTATGGCTACACCTTC. Protein product: CASSHAMPYGKTYGYTF.

This chain joins TRBV21-1 and TRBJ2-3. TRBV21-1 is tagged as a pseudogene. The CDR3 totals 17 residues. This chain's CDR3 is CASRTYVATVMQDTQYF. The CDR3, as DNA: TGTGCCAGCAGGACCTACGTAGCTACAGTCATGCAAGATACGCAGTATTTT.

This clonotype has at least ten counts. This rearrangement joins TRBV4-2 to TRBJ2-1, with D uncertain. Trimming removed 0 bases at V and 8 bases at J, with 8 bases between. Per germline, CDR1 LGHNA and CDR2 YNFKEQ. The CDR3 is 13 residues long. CDR3 coding DNA: TGTGCCAGCAGCCAAGATCTGGGTTATGAGCAGTTCTTC. This encodes CASSQDLGYEQFF.

As concerns this clonotype: A much larger clone is a single base away; this may be a read error. Likely a read error: the CDR3 ends without its conserved phenylalanine or tryptophan. The genes are TRBV18 and TRBJ1-4; a weak D match, TRBD1 (5 bases). This CDR3 is 15 amino acids long. The ends were cut back, 0 bases at V and 1 base at J, with 6 bases in the middle. From germline, CDR1 is KGHSH and CDR2 LQKENI. CDR3 region: CASSPPGRTNEKLFL. CDR3 bases: TGTGCCAGCTCACCACCGGGGCGAACTAATGAAAAACTGTTTCTT.

This clonotype was picked up many times. V usage is TRBV30 and J usage is TRBJ1-2; no reliable D call. The CDR3 has 17 residues. V was pared by 0 bases and J by 8 bases, with 25 bases between. CDR1 and CDR2 (germline): GTSNPN, SVGIG (reference sequence). The CDR3: CAWSVLTGLGLGAGYTF. The CDR3 region has the DNA TGTGCCTGGAGTGTATTGACGGGTTTGGGTCTTGGCGCCGGCTACACCTTC.

There are many counts of this clonotype. The chain recombines TRBV11-1 with TRBJ2-7, with a possible D match to TRBD1 (6 bases). The CDR3 runs 14 residues. The germline gives CDR1 SGHAT, CDR2 FQDESV (reference sequence). V gave up 4 bases and J gave up 2 bases, with 12 bases separating them. In DNA form, the CDR3 reads TGTGCCAGCAGCTGGAGTGGACAGCCCTACGAGCAGTACTTC. This encodes CASSWSGQPYEQYF.

The chain uses TRBV11-3 and TRBJ1-2; D remains unclear. Looked up from germline, CDR1 is SGHNT and CDR2 is YENEEA. The CDR3 has 17 amino acids. Trimming stripped 5 bases from V and 4 bases from J, with 23 bases between. In DNA form, the CDR3 reads TGTGCCAGCAGCGTAGCCAGCGATCTCGGAAAGGCCTATGGCTACACCTTC. Amino acids: CASSVASDLGKAYGYTF. Filled out from reference TRBV11-3 and TRBJ1-2, the complete variable domain reads EAGVVQSPRYKIIEKKQPVAFWCNPISGHNTLYWYLQNLGQGPELLIRYENEEAVDDSQLPKDRFSAERLKGVDSTLKIQPAELGDSAVYLCASSVASDLGKAYGYTFGSGTRLTVV.